The clone carrying this T cell receptor (beta chain) was seen ten or more times. What it binds is unknown. One entry per CDR3 protein, called by TCRdb with MiXCR from the reads. Of fewer than 1,000,000 distinct CDR3 sequences in the sample, around a third are singletons; the top ten hold more than 12%. The source of the sample is a study of T cell repertoires in cytomegalovirus infection. On the study more broadly: Through public TCR beta signatures, both CMV infection and matching HLA type were indicated.

The study's findings and limits: HLA-C-restricted CMV-specific TCR beta clonotypes prevailed in the ex vivo response.

The source material was cultured CD8+ T cells from PBMCs, sampled from culture after CMV antigen stimulation. This receptor was obtained from a human donor in good health (CMV status not recorded). Some clones in this sample may be carry-over from other donors' samples.

CDR3 in DNA: TGTGCCAGCAGCCCCGGGTTCGCAGGGGGCCTTGGAAACACCATATATTTT. Translating it yields CASSPGFAGGLGNTIYF. This chain connects TRBV7-8 to TRBJ1-3; 8 bases are shared with TRBD1. With 5 bases clipped from V and 3 bases from J, the junction kept 12 bases outside the gene matches. The CDR3 is made up of 17 amino acids. Looked up from germline, CDR1 is SGHVS and CDR2 is FQNEAQ.